Listed here are 5 T cell receptor beta chains from one sample, sequenced in a study of cytomegalovirus exposure and HLA in healthy donors. In the PCR, 60 Vbeta and 13 Jbeta primers were used. TCRdb keeps only in-frame clones here, not all; method: immunoSEQ multiplex PCR. The sample holds about 140,000 clones, more than 70% seen once. Sequenced input: PBMCs. The origin of the receptors is a man aged 50-59 years in good health and CMV-seronegative.

This chain uses TRBV5-4 with TRBJ2-7, with a tentative D call TRBD2 (6 bases). The germline V gene has CDR1 SGHNT and CDR2 YYREEE (reference sequence). The CDR3 contains 15 residues. V shed 0 bases and J shed 3 bases, with 13 bases lying between them. The CDR3 loop reads CASSLGGTLHYEQYF. DNA for the CDR3: TGTGCCAGCAGCTTGGGCGGGACCCTACACTACGAGCAGTACTTC.

This chain joins TRBV11-3 and TRBJ2-5; D is perhaps TRBD2 (5 bases). The length of the CDR3 is 13 residues. V was cut by 2 bases and J by 5 bases, with 9 bases left in between. The V gene's germline CDR1 is SGHNT and CDR2 YENEEA. This chain's CDR3 is CASSLLRGETQYF. CDR3 in DNA: TGTGCCAGCAGCTTACTCCGCGGGGAGACCCAGTACTTC.

This rearrangement joins TRBV6-4 to TRBJ1-1; D is unresolved. Per the germline V gene, CDR1 is MRHNA and CDR2 is SNTAGT. The V gene lost 4 bases and the J gene lost 3 bases, with 9 bases spanning the gap. This CDR3 is built from 13 residues. The CDR3 protein is CASSALGDTEAFF. Here the CDR3 DNA reads TGTGCCAGCAGTGCGCTAGGTGACACTGAAGCTTTCTTT.

The chain is built from TRBV28 and TRBJ1-6; maybe TRBD1 (5 bases). The CDR3 spans 15 residues. V was shortened by 5 bases and J by 9 bases, with 17 bases between the two germline ends. Germline CDR1 MDHEN, CDR2 SYDVKM. The CDR3: CASSPGPGRGSPLHF. The CDR3 DNA sequence: TGTGCCAGCAGTCCTGGGCCAGGGCGGGGTTCACCCCTCCACTTT.

The chain recombines TRBV30 with TRBJ2-3; 15 nucleotides line up with TRBD2. The CDR3 has 22 residues. Germline assignment: CDR1 GTSNPN and CDR2 SVGIG (reference sequence). The junction had 21 bases not matched to a gene; V was cut back by 5 bases and J by 0 bases. The CDR3 nucleotides read TGTGCCTGGGTACCGGGACCCCGGACTAGCGGGGGGGCTTATCGAAGCACAGATACGCAGTATTTT. Encoded protein: CAWVPGPRTSGGAYRSTDTQYF.